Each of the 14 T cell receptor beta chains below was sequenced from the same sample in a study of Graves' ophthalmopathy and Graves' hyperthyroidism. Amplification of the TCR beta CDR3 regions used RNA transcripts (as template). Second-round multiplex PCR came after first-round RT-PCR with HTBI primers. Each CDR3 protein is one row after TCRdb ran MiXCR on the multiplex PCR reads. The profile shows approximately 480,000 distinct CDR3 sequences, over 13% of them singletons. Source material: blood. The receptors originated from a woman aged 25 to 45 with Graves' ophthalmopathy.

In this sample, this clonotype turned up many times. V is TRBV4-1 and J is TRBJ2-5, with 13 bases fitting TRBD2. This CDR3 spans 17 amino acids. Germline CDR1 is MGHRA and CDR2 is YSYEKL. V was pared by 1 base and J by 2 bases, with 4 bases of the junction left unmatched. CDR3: CASSQGKLAGGQETQYF. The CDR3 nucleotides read TGCGCCAGCAGCCAAGGGAAACTAGCGGGGGGGCAAGAGACCCAGTACTTC.

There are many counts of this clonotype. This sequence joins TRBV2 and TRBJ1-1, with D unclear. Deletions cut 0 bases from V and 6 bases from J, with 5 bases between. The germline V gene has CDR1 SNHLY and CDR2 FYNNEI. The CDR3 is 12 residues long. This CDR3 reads CASSEAGPEAFF. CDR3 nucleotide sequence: TGTGCCAGCAGTGAAGCTGGGCCTGAAGCTTTCTTT.

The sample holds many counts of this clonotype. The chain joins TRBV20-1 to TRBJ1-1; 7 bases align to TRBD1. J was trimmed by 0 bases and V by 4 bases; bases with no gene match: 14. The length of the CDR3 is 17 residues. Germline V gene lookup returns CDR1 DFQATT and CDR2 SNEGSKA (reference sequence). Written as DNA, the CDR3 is TGCAGTGCTACCGGAGCTAACAGGGGTGAACTGAACACTGAAGCTTTCTTT. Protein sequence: CSATGANRGELNTEAFF.

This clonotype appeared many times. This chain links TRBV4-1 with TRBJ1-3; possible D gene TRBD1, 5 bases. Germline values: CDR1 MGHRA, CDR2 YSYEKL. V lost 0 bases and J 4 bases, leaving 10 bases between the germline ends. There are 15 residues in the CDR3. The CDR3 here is CASSQDGGDGNTIYF. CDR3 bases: TGCGCCAGCAGCCAAGATGGGGGGGACGGAAACACCATATATTTT.

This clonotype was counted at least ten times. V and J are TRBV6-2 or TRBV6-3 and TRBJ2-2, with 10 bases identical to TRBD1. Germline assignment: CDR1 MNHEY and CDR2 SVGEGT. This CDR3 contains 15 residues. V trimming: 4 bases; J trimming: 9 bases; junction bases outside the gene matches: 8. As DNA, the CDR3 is TGTGCCAGCAGTTGGGACAGGGGAACCCTGCGGGAGCTGTTTTTT. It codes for CASSWDRGTLRELFF.

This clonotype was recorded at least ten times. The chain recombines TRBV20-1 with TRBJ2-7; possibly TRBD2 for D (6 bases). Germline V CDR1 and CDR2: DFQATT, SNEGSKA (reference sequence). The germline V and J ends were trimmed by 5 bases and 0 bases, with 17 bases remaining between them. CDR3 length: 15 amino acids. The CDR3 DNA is TGCAGTGCTTCGATTCCGGGACTGCCCTCCTACGAGCAGTACTTC. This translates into CSASIPGLPSYEQYF.

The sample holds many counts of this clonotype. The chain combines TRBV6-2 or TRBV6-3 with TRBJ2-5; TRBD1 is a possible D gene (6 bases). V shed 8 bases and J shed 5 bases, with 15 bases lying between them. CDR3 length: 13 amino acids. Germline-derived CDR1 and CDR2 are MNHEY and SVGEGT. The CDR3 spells CASRYRVPETQYF. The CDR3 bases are TGTGCCAGCCGCTACAGGGTACCGGAGACCCAGTACTTC.

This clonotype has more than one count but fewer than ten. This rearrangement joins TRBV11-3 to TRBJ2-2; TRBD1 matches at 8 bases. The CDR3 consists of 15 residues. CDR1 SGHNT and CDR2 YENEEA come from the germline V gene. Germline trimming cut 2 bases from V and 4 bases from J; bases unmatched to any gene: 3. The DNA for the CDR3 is TGTGCCAGCAGCTTAAGGACAGGGACCACCGGGGAGCTGTTTTTT. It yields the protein CASSLRTGTTGELFF.

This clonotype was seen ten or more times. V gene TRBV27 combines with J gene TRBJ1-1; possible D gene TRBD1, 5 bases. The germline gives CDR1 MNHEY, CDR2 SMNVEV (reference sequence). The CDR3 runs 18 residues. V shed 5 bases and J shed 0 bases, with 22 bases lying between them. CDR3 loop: CASSPSPSKGLMNTEAFF. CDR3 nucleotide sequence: TGTGCCAGCAGTCCGTCACCGAGCAAGGGGCTAATGAACACTGAAGCTTTCTTT.

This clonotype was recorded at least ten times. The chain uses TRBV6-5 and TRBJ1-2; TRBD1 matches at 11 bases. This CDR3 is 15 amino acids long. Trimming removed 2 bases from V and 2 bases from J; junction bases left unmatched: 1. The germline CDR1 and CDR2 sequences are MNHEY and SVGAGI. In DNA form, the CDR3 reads TGTGCCAGCAGTTACGGACAGGGGGCGAACTATGGCTACACCTTC. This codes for CASSYGQGANYGYTF.

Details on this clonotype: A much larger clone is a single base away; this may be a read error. CDR3: CAIGKGRRNTEACF. The CDR3 DNA is TGTGCCATCGGTAAGGGCAGGAGAAACACTGAAGCTTGCTTT. J is TRBJ1-1 and V is TRBV10-3; D is unresolved. Germline V gives CDR1 ENHRY, CDR2 SYGVKD. The CDR3 covers 14 residues.

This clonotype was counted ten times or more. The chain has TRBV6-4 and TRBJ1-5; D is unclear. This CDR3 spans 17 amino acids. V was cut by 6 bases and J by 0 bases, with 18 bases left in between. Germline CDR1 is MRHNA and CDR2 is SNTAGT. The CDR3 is CASSRLLPHNSNQPQHF. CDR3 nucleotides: TGTGCCAGCAGCCGGCTCCTCCCGCACAATAGCAATCAGCCCCAGCATTTT.

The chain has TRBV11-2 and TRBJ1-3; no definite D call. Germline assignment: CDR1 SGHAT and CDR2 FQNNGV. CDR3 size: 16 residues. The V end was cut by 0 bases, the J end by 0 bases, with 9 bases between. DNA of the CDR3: TGTGCCAGCAGCTTAGACCCTCGGGGCTCTGGAAACACCATATATTTT. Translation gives CASSLDPRGSGNTIYF.

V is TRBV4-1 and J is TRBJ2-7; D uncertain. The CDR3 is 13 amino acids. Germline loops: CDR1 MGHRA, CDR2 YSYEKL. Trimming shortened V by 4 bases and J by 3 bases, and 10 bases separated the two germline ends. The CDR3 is CASSPSQHYEQYF. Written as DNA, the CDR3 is TGCGCCAGCAGCCCTAGTCAGCACTACGAGCAGTACTTC.